This TCR beta chain is from a study of PD-1 blockade in classical Hodgkin lymphoma. Whole-study findings and limits: Why the repertoires differ is still unclear, perhaps disease activity or prior therapy.

Profiling relied on immunoSEQ multiplex PCR, and the TCRdb table lists in-frame clones only, not all of them. The repertoire has tens of thousands of clones, approximately 95% of them found once; the top ten carry about 3.7%. This sample's time point: newly diagnosed, previously untreated cHL patient sample. The CDR3 consists of 16 residues. Trimming at V came to 4 bases and at J to 0 bases, leaving 7 bases not matched to a gene. Germline CDR1 and CDR2: MRHNA and SNTAGT. About this clone: Its target is not known.

The TCR sequence derives from a human donor with classical Hodgkin lymphoma. Material: peripheral blood mononuclear cells (PBMCs). This chain uses TRBV6-4 with TRBJ2-3; 7 bases align to TRBD2. In DNA form, the CDR3 reads TGTGCCAGCAGTGCCCGGGAGGTGGCAAGCACAGATACGCAGTATTTT. Translated: CASSAREVASTDTQYF.